The 25 T cell receptor beta chains presented below share a single source sample, sequenced in a study of Ad26.COV2.S vaccination and SARS-CoV-2 variants. Clones were sequenced by immunoSEQ multiplex PCR, and TCRdb holds only the in-frame ones, with some missing. This table holds some 340,000 clones, around four fifths found once. The treatment was: about 20 received Ad26.COV2.S at low or high dose, single or two shots; about 5 received placebo; per-sample allocation not given. Each sample was drawn 63 days after the first injection (of vaccine or placebo). Sequenced material: peripheral blood, taken in a trial of Ad26.COV2.S vaccine versus placebo. These receptors all stem from a person between 18 and 60 years old who received the Ad26.COV2.S COVID-19 vaccine or a placebo.

V gene TRBV19 combines with J gene TRBJ2-2, with 13 bases that match TRBD2. The V gene end was trimmed by 5 bases and the J gene end by 8 bases; junction bases not matched to a gene: 14. The CDR3 loop spans 18 amino acids. Germline values: CDR1 LNHDA, CDR2 SQIVND (reference sequence). In DNA, the CDR3 is TGTGCCAGTAGTGCGGCGACTAGCGGGGGGACTCCCAGAGGGGAGCTGTTTTTT. Protein: CASSAATSGGTPRGELFF. The full variable domain, rest sourced from reference TRBV19 and TRBJ2-2, is DGGITQSPKYLFRKEGQNVTLSCEQNLNHDAMYWYRQDPGQGLRLIYYSQIVNDFQKGDIAEGYSVSREKKESFPLTVTSAQKNPTAFYLCASSAATSGGTPRGELFFGEGSRLTVL.

The chain combines TRBV5-1 with TRBJ2-7, with 8 bases that match TRBD1. The CDR3 sequence is 15 residues long. The V gene's germline CDR1 is SGHRS and CDR2 YFSETQ. After removal of 5 bases from V and 3 bases from J, the junction contained 10 bases not matched to a gene. CDR3 sequence reads: CASSFAPDRDYEQYF. The CDR3 DNA reads TGCGCCAGCAGTTTCGCCCCGGACAGGGACTACGAGCAGTACTTC.

This chain joins TRBV6-5 and TRBJ2-2; 7 bases match TRBD2. The germline V gene has CDR1 MNHEY and CDR2 SVGAGI. The CDR3 runs 13 residues. V was clipped by 5 bases and J by 9 bases; unmatched bases: 6. In nucleotides, the CDR3 is TGTGCCAGCAGTCTAGCGGCCCCCCGGGAGCTGTTTTTT. Protein product: CASSLAAPRELFF.

V is TRBV2 and J is TRBJ2-3; D remains ambiguous. The V gene lost 4 bases and the J gene lost 2 bases, with 10 bases spanning the gap. This CDR3 spans 14 amino acids. CDR1 SNHLY and CDR2 FYNNEI come from the germline V gene. CDR3 residues: CASSVGRSTDTQYF. As DNA, the CDR3 is TGTGCCAGCAGTGTTGGTCGGTCCACAGATACGCAGTATTTT.

V gene TRBV9 combines with J gene TRBJ1-1; D gene uncertain. The CDR3 runs to 14 residues. Germline V gene sequence: CDR1 SGDLS, CDR2 YYNGEE. Trimming pared 4 bases from V and 5 bases from J, leaving 15 bases between. CDR3 sequence (DNA): TGTGCCAGCAGCACGAGAGGGCAAGGAACTGAAGCTTTCTTT. This sequence encodes CASSTRGQGTEAFF.

This chain connects TRBV7-9 to TRBJ2-7, with D possibly matching TRBD2 (6 bases). The CDR3 loop spans 14 amino acids. Deletions cut 5 bases from V and 7 bases from J, with 18 bases between. Germline V CDR1 and CDR2: SEHNR, FQNEAQ (reference sequence). The CDR3 region is CASSRDWDVREQYF. CDR3 nucleotide sequence: TGTGCCAGCAGCCGGGACTGGGATGTGCGGGAGCAGTACTTC.

The chain uses TRBV7-2 and TRBJ1-2, with unresolved D. Trimming left V 5 bases short and J 7 bases short, with 14 bases between. Germline V gene data show CDR1 as SGHTA and CDR2 as FQGNSA. CDR3 length equals 13 residues. The CDR3 here is CASSPQTRPGYTF. As DNA, the CDR3 is TGTGCCAGCAGCCCCCAAACGAGGCCTGGCTACACCTTC.

The table lists this clone with many counts. This sequence joins TRBV4-1 and TRBJ2-7, with D possibly being TRBD1 (6 bases). Germline CDR1 MGHRA, CDR2 YSYEKL. V was cut by 1 base and J by 4 bases, with 14 bases left in between. The length of the CDR3 is 15 residues. Written as DNA, the CDR3 is TGCGCCAGCAGCCAAGTAGGGACACGGATTTACGAGCAGTACTTC. The encoded protein is CASSQVGTRIYEQYF.

The chain recombines TRBV19 with TRBJ2-7; 10 bases match TRBD1. CDR1 and CDR2 from the germline V gene are LNHDA and SQIVND (reference sequence). After removal of 6 bases from V and 2 bases from J, the junction contained 4 bases not matched to a gene. The CDR3 spans 14 residues. The CDR3 is CASRWDRGAYEQYF. As DNA, the CDR3 is TGTGCCAGTAGATGGGACAGGGGAGCCTACGAGCAGTACTTC.

The chain combines TRBV5-1 with TRBJ1-1; 8 bases agree with TRBD1. The J segment lost 1 base and the V segment lost 3 bases, leaving 11 bases of the junction unmatched. This CDR3 has 17 residues. Germline CDR1 SGHRS, CDR2 YFSETQ. In DNA, the CDR3 is TGCGCCAGCAGCTGGGGACCGATTGGACAGGGGAACACTGAAGCTTTCTTT. Its protein is CASSWGPIGQGNTEAFF.

The chain combines TRBV6-5 with TRBJ1-5; a weak D match, TRBD1 (6 bases). The CDR3 totals 15 residues. Germline V gene sequence: CDR1 MNHEY, CDR2 SVGAGI. The germline V and J ends were trimmed by 8 bases and 6 bases, with 20 bases remaining between them. The CDR3 DNA reads TGTGCCAGCTCATGGGGAAGGGGGTTAAGTCAGCCCCAGCATTTT. Translation gives CASSWGRGLSQPQHF.

The CDR3 reads CASSQMTGGNYEQYF. As DNA, the CDR3 is TGCGCCAGCAGCCAAATGACAGGGGGCAACTACGAGCAGTACTTC. This sequence joins TRBV4-1 and TRBJ2-7; TRBD1 matches at 10 bases. This CDR3 has 15 residues. The trim removed 2 bases at V and 3 bases at J, leaving 4 bases unmatched. Germline V gene lookup returns CDR1 MGHRA and CDR2 YSYEKL.

This clone was counted a few times. The chain employs TRBV5-6 and TRBJ1-3, with D possibly matching TRBD1 (6 bases). The CDR3 covers 15 residues. Trimming removed 3 bases at V and 0 bases at J, with 10 bases between. Germline V CDR1 and CDR2: SGHDT, YYEEEE. The DNA of the CDR3 is TGTGCCAGCAGCTCCGACAGGACCTCTGGAAACACCATATATTTT. Protein sequence: CASSSDRTSGNTIYF.

The chain recombines TRBV19 with TRBJ1-1; D not resolved. CDR3 length: 16 residues. Germline V lookup: CDR1 LNHDA, CDR2 SQIVND (reference sequence). Trimming left V 6 bases short and J 2 bases short, with 19 bases between. The CDR3 loop is CASSTPTSLFNTEAFF. CDR3 sequence (DNA): TGTGCCAGTAGCACCCCAACCTCGTTATTTAACACTGAAGCTTTCTTT.

V usage is TRBV7-2 and J usage is TRBJ2-1; TRBD1 or TRBD2 may be the D gene (6 bases each). Trimming pared 3 bases from V and 4 bases from J, leaving 16 bases between. Germline V CDR1 and CDR2: SGHTA, FQGNSA. This CDR3 contains 16 residues. Here the CDR3 DNA reads TGTGCCAGCAGCTTCCTCGGGGGCGGGGAGTACAATGAGCAGTTCTTC. This translates into CASSFLGGGEYNEQFF.

The sample holds a few counts of this clone. This chain links TRBV28 with TRBJ2-7; D remains unclear. Germline values: CDR1 MDHEN, CDR2 SYDVKM. V lost 6 bases to trimming and J lost 2 bases, with 14 bases between them. The CDR3 spans 14 residues. The CDR3 region is CASSRLGQAYEQYF. CDR3 sequence (DNA): TGTGCCAGCAGCCGCCTTGGGCAGGCCTACGAGCAGTACTTC.

The chain carries TRBV10-3 and TRBJ1-4, with D maybe TRBD1 (5 bases). The CDR3 spans 16 residues. Germline CDR1 is ENHRY and CDR2 is SYGVKD. V was pared by 2 bases and J by 5 bases, with 15 bases between. The CDR3 sequence: CAISERLPRGNEKLFF. CDR3 DNA: TGTGCCATCAGTGAGAGACTGCCAAGGGGCAATGAAAAACTGTTTTTT.

The J gene is TRBJ2-7, the V gene TRBV29-1, with 9 bases matching TRBD2. Germline assignment: CDR1 SQVTM and CDR2 ANQGSEA. V shed 7 bases, J shed 2 bases, and the junction held 6 bases outside the gene matches. CDR3 length: 13 amino acids. The CDR3 nucleotides are TGCAGCGCCGAGGGACTAGCCACCTACGAGCAGTACTTC. It translates to CSAEGLATYEQYF.

The CDR3 nucleotides read TGCAGCGTTATTCGGGGACTGAGCACAGATACGCAGTATTTT. Protein: CSVIRGLSTDTQYF. This chain uses TRBV29-1 with TRBJ2-3; D perhaps matches TRBD2 (6 bases). The CDR3 runs to 14 residues. Germline CDR1 and CDR2: SQVTM and ANQGSEA. V lost 5 bases and J lost 0, with 12 bases in between.

The rearrangement links TRBV7-9 to TRBJ2-3; perhaps TRBD2 as D (5 bases). The CDR3 is 12 residues long. V shed 2 bases and J shed 5 bases, with 5 bases lying between them. The germline CDR1 and CDR2 sequences are SEHNR and FQNEAQ (reference sequence). The CDR3 DNA follows: TGTGCCAGCAGCTTAAGCGGAGATACGCAGTATTTT. This sequence encodes CASSLSGDTQYF.

The chain joins TRBV28 to TRBJ1-3; no firm D call. CDR1 and CDR2 (germline): MDHEN, SYDVKM. The CDR3 extends over 11 amino acids. The CDR3 nucleotides are TGTGTCACACACTCTGGAAACACCATATATTTT. It yields the protein CVTHSGNTIYF.

The gene calls are TRBV6-4 and TRBJ1-1; TRBD1 is a possible D gene (5 bases). Trimming stripped 3 bases from V and 8 bases from J, with 13 bases between. The CDR3 is 13 residues long. Germline CDR1 and CDR2: MRHNA and SNTAGT. For the CDR3, the DNA is TGTGCCAGCAGTGAGGGGCGAACGGGAGAAGCTTTCTTT. Amino acids: CASSEGRTGEAFF.

The gene calls are TRBV3-1 (or the pseudogene TRBV3-2) and TRBJ1-4; no clear D gene. The CDR3 sequence is 15 residues long. Per germline, CDR1 LGHDT and CDR2 YNNKEL (reference sequence). V was clipped by 6 bases and J by 6 bases, with 17 bases between them. The CDR3: CASRQHGTVDEKLFF. The CDR3 DNA follows: TGTGCCAGCAGGCAACACGGTACAGTTGATGAAAAACTGTTTTTT.

The chain recombines TRBV10-2 with TRBJ2-3; weak D call: TRBD2 (5 bases). Trimming pared 7 bases from V and 2 bases from J, leaving 10 bases between. This CDR3 comprises 13 residues. Germline loops: CDR1 WSHSY, CDR2 SAAADI. CDR3: CASKAGVTDTQYF. CDR3 bases: TGCGCCAGCAAAGCCGGGGTCACAGATACGCAGTATTTT.

The rearrangement uses TRBV11-2 and TRBJ2-5; D may be TRBD1 (5 bases). CDR3 length: 14 residues. CDR1 and CDR2 from the germline V gene are SGHAT and FQNNGV. The V and J ends lost 1 base and 4 bases respectively, with 10 bases between them. The CDR3 DNA reads as TGTGCCAGCAGCTTAGCCCAGGGCCCAGAGACCCAGTACTTC. This sequence encodes CASSLAQGPETQYF.